Following are 25 T cell receptor beta chains from one sample sequenced in a study of beta chain features in type 1 diabetes. For these receptors, no antigen is known. Study-level points and caveats: Among patients with Type 1 diabetes, TCRB CDR3s were moderately but significantly shorter in every one of the four CD4+ subsets.

Of the isolated RNA, all was reverse transcribed, and so the sequenced material was expressed TCRB transcripts. The data were produced by immunoSEQ multiplex PCR, yet TCRdb's version contains in-frame clones alone and is incomplete. The data show roughly 730,000 clones, around an eighth seen once. Specimen: naive CD4+ T cells from blood. These receptors all come from a man aged 18 to 29 with type 1 diabetes.

The chain joins TRBV2 to TRBJ2-1, with 7 nucleotides matching TRBD2. From germline, CDR1 is SNHLY and CDR2 FYNNEI. J was trimmed by 1 base and V by 6 bases; bases with no gene match: 3. The CDR3 runs 14 residues. CDR3 region: CASRAGGSYNEQFF. CDR3 bases: TGTGCCAGCAGGGCCGGGGGGTCCTACAATGAGCAGTTCTTC. The complete variable domain, with remaining parts taken from reference TRBV2 and TRBJ2-1, reads EPEVTQTPSHQVTQMGQEVILRCVPISNHLYFYWYRQILGQKVEFLVSFYNNEISEKSEIFDDQFSVERPDGSNFTLKIRSTKLEDSAMYFCASRAGGSYNEQFFGPGTRLTVL.

The rearrangement joins TRBV7-9 to TRBJ1-5; 8 bases are a match to TRBD1. V shed 7 bases and J 5 bases; nucleotides not matched to a gene: 10. The CDR3 contains 15 residues. Germline CDR1 is SEHNR and CDR2 is FQNEAQ (reference sequence). The DNA of the CDR3 is TGTGCCAGCACCCTCACAGGGGGTGACCATCAGCCCCAGCATTTT. This codes for CASTLTGGDHQPQHF.

This chain uses TRBV30 with TRBJ1-5, with 7 bases matching TRBD1. Germline V CDR1 and CDR2: GTSNPN, SVGIG (reference sequence). The CDR3 is 17 amino acids. V was clipped by 3 bases and J by 0 bases; unmatched bases: 11. CDR3 residues: CAWSQRGQSYSNQPQHF. CDR3 sequence (DNA): TGTGCCTGGAGCCAAAGGGGACAGTCTTATAGCAATCAGCCCCAGCATTTT.

The chain joins TRBV6-6 to TRBJ1-2, with 7 bases that match TRBD1. Germline loops: CDR1 MNHNY, CDR2 SVGAGI (reference sequence). This CDR3 comprises 13 residues. Trimming removed 6 bases from V and 8 bases from J; junction bases left unmatched: 9. CDR3 in DNA: TGTGCCAGCAGCCTCAACAGGGGTGAGGGCTACACCTTC. Translated: CASSLNRGEGYTF.

This clone was detected a few times. The V gene is TRBV4-1, the J gene TRBJ1-5; the match to TRBD1 covers 9 bases. The CDR3 runs to 16 residues. The germline V gene has CDR1 MGHRA and CDR2 YSYEKL. V dropped 3 bases and J dropped 7; count of bases not matched to a gene: 10. The DNA for the CDR3 is TGCGCCAGCAGCCACCACCGGGACAGGGCTGTACAGCCCCAGCATTTT. It encodes CASSHHRDRAVQPQHF.

CDR3 residues: CASSFGTSGGAETQYF. In DNA form, the CDR3 reads TGTGCCAGCAGCTTTGGGACTAGCGGGGGGGCGGAGACCCAGTACTTC. The rearrangement uses TRBV11-2 and TRBJ2-5; TRBD2 matches at 16 bases. CDR3 size: 16 residues. CDR1 is SGHAT and CDR2 is FQNNGV in the germline V gene. V was clipped by 3 bases and J by 5 bases; unmatched bases: 3. Using reference TRBV11-2 and TRBJ2-5 for the parts outside the CDR3, the full variable domain is EAGVAQSPRYKIIEKRQSVAFWCNPISGHATLYWYQQILGQGPKLLIQFQNNGVVDDSQLPKDRFSAERLKGVDSTLKIQPAKLEDSAVYLCASSFGTSGGAETQYFGPGTRLLVL.

This clone has just a few counts. This rearrangement joins TRBV5-1 to TRBJ2-2; D call uncertain. Germline V CDR1 and CDR2: SGHRS, YFSETQ. Trimming cost V 7 bases and J 6 bases, with 16 bases left between them. This CDR3 is 14 amino acids long. The CDR3 nucleotides read TGCGCCAGCCTCCTAGAAGGGCCTCCCGGGGAGCTGTTTTTT. It encodes CASLLEGPPGELFF.

This clone was picked up a small number of times. The chain recombines TRBV4-2 with TRBJ1-1; D not certain. Germline V gives CDR1 LGHNA, CDR2 YNFKEQ. The CDR3 is made up of 15 amino acids. Deletions cut 4 bases from V and 0 bases from J, with 12 bases between. The CDR3, as DNA: TGTGCCAGCAGCCCAGAGGGCCGAATGAACACTGAAGCTTTCTTT. This encodes CASSPEGRMNTEAFF.

This chain connects TRBV7-2 to TRBJ1-5, with 8 bases matching TRBD1. Germline lookup yields CDR1 SGHTA and CDR2 FQGNSA. With V trimmed by 5 bases and J by 11 bases, 14 bases remained unmatched. The CDR3 is 15 residues long. The CDR3, as DNA: TGTGCCAGCAGCCCAAGGACAGGGCTGGCGCAGGCCCAGCATTTT. This sequence encodes CASSPRTGLAQAQHF.

This clone occurred a few times. The V and J genes are TRBV5-1 and TRBJ2-1; weak D call: TRBD1 (5 bases). V was shortened by 4 bases and J by 4 bases, with 9 bases between the two germline ends. CDR1 is SGHRS, CDR2 YFSETQ, per germline. CDR3 length: 13 amino acids. CDR3 region: CASSIQAYNEQFF. The CDR3 DNA is TGCGCCAGCAGCATACAGGCATACAATGAGCAGTTCTTC. Together with reference TRBV5-1 and TRBJ2-1, the CDR3 gives the full variable domain: KAGVTQTPRYLIKTRGQQVTLSCSPISGHRSVSWYQQTPGQGLQFLFEYFSETQRNKGNFPGRFSGRQFSNSRSEMNVSTLELGDSALYLCASSIQAYNEQFFGPGTRLTVL.

This clone was seen only a few times. The CDR3 DNA is TGTGCCAGCCGAGCTAGCGGGGGGACGCATACGCAGTATTTT. Translation gives CASRASGGTHTQYF. The chain carries TRBV14 and TRBJ2-3, with TRBD2 identical over 11 bases. There are 14 residues in the CDR3. The trim removed 8 bases at V and 7 bases at J, leaving 8 bases unmatched. Germline loops: CDR1 SGHDN, CDR2 FVKESK.

This clone was detected only a few times. This chain connects TRBV29-1 to TRBJ1-2; 8 nucleotides line up with TRBD1. The CDR3 is 15 amino acids. Germline CDR1 reads SQVTM; CDR2 reads ANQGSEA. Unmatched junction bases numbered 14, after V lost 7 bases and J lost 4 bases. The CDR3 DNA is TGCAGCGCAGCTACTGTACCACAGGGGGGCTATGGCTACACCTTC. Amino acid sequence: CSAATVPQGGYGYTF.

The rearrangement joins TRBV7-9 to TRBJ1-2, with a possible D match to TRBD1 (6 bases). V was cut by 5 bases and J by 6 bases, with 19 bases left in between. Germline values: CDR1 SEHNR, CDR2 FQNEAQ (reference sequence). The CDR3 length is 15 residues. CDR3 nucleotides: TGTGCCAGCAGCCGTGCGAGCGGGGGCTGGGATGGCTACACCTTC. Translation: CASSRASGGWDGYTF.

This clone was recorded a few times. Compared with germline, one end of the junction differs, possibly owing to a read error. The rearrangement links TRBV4-1 to TRBJ1-2; 10 bases match TRBD1. CDR3 length: 15 amino acids. Germline V gene sequence: CDR1 MGHRA, CDR2 YSYEKL. CDR3 residues: CASSQPWDRGEPKAF. CDR3 nucleotide sequence: TGCGCCAGCAGCCAACCCTGGGACAGGGGCGAACCGAAGGCCTTC.

The chain links TRBV7-2 to TRBJ2-1; 12 positions agree with TRBD2. The junction had 8 bases not matched to a gene; V was cut back by 3 bases and J by 8 bases. CDR1 and CDR2 (germline): SGHTA, FQGNSA. The length of the CDR3 is 16 residues. CDR3 coding DNA: TGTGCCAGCAGCTTGGGGGGACTAGCGGGTTTGGATGAGCAGTTCTTC. Translating gives CASSLGGLAGLDEQFF. Using reference TRBV7-2 and TRBJ2-1 for the parts outside the CDR3, the full variable domain is GAGVSQSPSNKVTEKGKDVELRCDPISGHTALYWYRQSLGQGLEFLIYFQGNSAPDKSGLPSDRFSAERTGGSVSTLTIQRTQQEDSAVYLCASSLGGLAGLDEQFFGPGTRLTVL.

The table lists this clone with a few counts. J is TRBJ1-1 and V is TRBV4-2; D is undetermined. The CDR3 loop spans 12 amino acids. Germline CDR1 reads LGHNA; CDR2 reads YNFKEQ. V was shortened by 2 bases and J by 0 bases, with 1 base between the two germline ends. CDR3 protein: CASSQLNTEAFF. Written as DNA, the CDR3 is TGTGCCAGCAGCCAACTGAACACTGAAGCTTTCTTT.

Only a few counts were recorded for this clone. The chain employs TRBV5-6 and TRBJ2-2, with no clear D. V lost 1 base and J 3 bases, leaving 4 bases between the germline ends. The CDR3 totals 13 residues. CDR1 and CDR2 from the germline V gene are SGHDT and YYEEEE. The CDR3 nucleotides read TGTGCCAGCAGCTTGCCCGACACCGGGGAGCTGTTTTTT. This gives the protein CASSLPDTGELFF.

The CDR3 loop reads CASSLSRQGTSTDTQYF. CDR3 in DNA: TGTGCCAGCAGTTTATCCCGACAGGGGACTAGCACAGATACGCAGTATTTT. This chain connects TRBV27 to TRBJ2-3; 8 nucleotides match TRBD1. V trimming: 0 bases; J trimming: 0 bases; junction bases outside the gene matches: 5. The CDR3 is 17 amino acids. CDR1 and CDR2 from the germline V gene are MNHEY and SMNVEV (reference sequence).

The chain joins TRBV9 to TRBJ1-2; no clear D gene. Trimming took off 0 bases at V and 0 bases at J, with 9 bases between the two ends. This CDR3 spans 15 amino acids. Per germline, CDR1 SGDLS and CDR2 YYNGEE. CDR3 sequence: CASSVDPSPNYGYTF. Here the CDR3 DNA reads TGTGCCAGCAGCGTAGACCCTTCTCCTAACTATGGCTACACCTTC.

This clone has just a few counts. The V and J genes are TRBV30 and TRBJ2-7; 10 positions match TRBD1. Trimming at V came to 7 bases and at J to 4 bases, leaving 7 bases not matched to a gene. Germline CDR1 is GTSNPN and CDR2 is SVGIG (reference sequence). The CDR3 sequence is 13 residues long. The CDR3 nucleotides read TGTGCCTCCGGGACAGGGGAGTTTTACGAGCAGTACTTC. Its translation is CASGTGEFYEQYF.

For this clone: Within the sample, other DNA sequences also encode this same CDR3. The chain couples TRBV7-9 to TRBJ1-5; D ambiguous. The CDR3 runs 12 residues. Trimming left V 5 bases short and J 6 bases short, with 8 bases between. Germline-derived CDR1 and CDR2 are SEHNR and FQNEAQ (reference sequence). The CDR3 sequence: CASSLRGQPQHF. CDR3 bases: TGTGCCAGCAGCCTCCGGGGTCAGCCCCAGCATTTT.

This clone was seen a handful of times. The V and J genes are TRBV18 and TRBJ2-7; 10 bases map to TRBD1. Germline trimming cut 3 bases from V and 5 bases from J; bases unmatched to any gene: 4. The germline CDR1 and CDR2 sequences are KGHSH and LQKENI. This CDR3 has 14 residues. For the CDR3, the DNA is TGTGCCAGCTCACCCGGGACAGGGGACAACGAGCAGTACTTC. Translation gives CASSPGTGDNEQYF.

V usage is TRBV6-5 and J usage is TRBJ1-5, with D possibly being TRBD1 (5 bases). Germline V gene data show CDR1 as MNHEY and CDR2 as SVGAGI. This CDR3 has 12 amino acids. Trimming removed 5 bases from V and 9 bases from J, with 11 bases in between. The CDR3 is CASSGGVGPQHF. The CDR3 DNA sequence: TGTGCCAGCAGTGGGGGAGTTGGGCCCCAGCATTTT.

J is TRBJ2-7 and V is TRBV28, with a tentative D call TRBD1 (5 bases). CDR1 and CDR2 (germline): MDHEN, SYDVKM. With 2 bases removed from V and 7 bases from J, the gap between germline ends came to 9 bases. This CDR3 contains 12 residues. CDR3: CASSLQGREQYF. The DNA for the CDR3 is TGTGCCAGCAGTTTACAGGGTCGGGAGCAGTACTTC.

The chain has TRBV19 and TRBJ2-2; 10 bases align to TRBD1. Per the germline V gene, CDR1 is LNHDA and CDR2 is SQIVND (reference sequence). This CDR3 has 15 residues. V shed 7 bases, J shed 5 bases, and the junction held 7 bases outside the gene matches. CDR3 DNA: TGTGCCAGTACCCCGGGACAGGGGCGGACCGGGGAGCTGTTTTTT. Residues: CASTPGQGRTGELFF.